These 2 T cell receptor beta chains came from one sample sequenced in a study of human T cells and chemical hapten exposure. Time point defined: patch test 2, 6 weeks after DPC sensitization. The treatment is: therapeutic diphenylcyclopropenone sensitization with weekly scalp DPC. TCRdb re-derived calls from the RACE reads in MiXCR, one entry per CDR3 protein. The sample lists about 140,000 distinct CDR3 sequences, approximately 12% occurring once. The sample in question was whole blood, obtained in connection with sensitization to the hapten diphenylcyclopropenone (DPC). The receptor source for this set is a woman aged 50 to 60 with alopecia areata. Some clones in this sample may be carry-over from other donors' samples.

The V gene is TRBV30, the J gene TRBJ2-1; tentatively, D is TRBD2 (5 bases). The germline CDR1 and CDR2 sequences are GTSNPN and SVGIG (reference sequence). The CDR3 contains 11 residues. Trimming took 5 bases from V and 10 from J, leaving 12 bases between them. The CDR3 nucleotides read TGTGCCTGGGGGCTAGCAGCCGAGCAGTTCTTC. This codes for CAWGLAAEQFF. Drawing the rest from reference TRBV30 and TRBJ2-1, the complete variable domain is SQTIHQWPATLVQPVGSPLSLECTVEGTSNPNLYWYRQAAGRGLQLLFYSVGIGQISSEVPQNLSASRPQDRQFILSSKKLLLSDSGFYLCAWGLAAEQFFGPGTRLTVL.

The chain recombines TRBV18 with TRBJ2-5; D call uncertain. CDR3 size: 12 residues. The germline V gene encodes CDR1 KGHSH and CDR2 LQKENI. V was cut by 5 bases and J by 5 bases, with 9 bases left in between. The CDR3 bases are TGTGCCAGCTCAAAGGTCGGGGAGACCCAGTACTTC. Translation gives CASSKVGETQYF.